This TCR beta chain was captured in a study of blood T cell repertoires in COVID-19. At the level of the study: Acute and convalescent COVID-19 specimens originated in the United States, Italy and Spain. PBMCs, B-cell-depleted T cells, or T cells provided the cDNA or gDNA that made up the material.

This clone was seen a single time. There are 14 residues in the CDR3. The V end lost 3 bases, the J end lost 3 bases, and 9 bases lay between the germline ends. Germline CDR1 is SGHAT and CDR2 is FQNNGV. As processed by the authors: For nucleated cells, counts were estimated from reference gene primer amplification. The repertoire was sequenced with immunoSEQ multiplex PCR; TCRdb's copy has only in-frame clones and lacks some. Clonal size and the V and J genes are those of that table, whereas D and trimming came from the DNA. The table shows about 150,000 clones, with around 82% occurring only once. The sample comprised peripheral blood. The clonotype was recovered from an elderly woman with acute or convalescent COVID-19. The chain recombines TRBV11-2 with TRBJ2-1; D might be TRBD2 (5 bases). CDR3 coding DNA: TGTGCCAGCAGCTTGAGCGGAATCTACAATGAGCAGTTCTTC. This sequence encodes CASSLSGIYNEQFF.